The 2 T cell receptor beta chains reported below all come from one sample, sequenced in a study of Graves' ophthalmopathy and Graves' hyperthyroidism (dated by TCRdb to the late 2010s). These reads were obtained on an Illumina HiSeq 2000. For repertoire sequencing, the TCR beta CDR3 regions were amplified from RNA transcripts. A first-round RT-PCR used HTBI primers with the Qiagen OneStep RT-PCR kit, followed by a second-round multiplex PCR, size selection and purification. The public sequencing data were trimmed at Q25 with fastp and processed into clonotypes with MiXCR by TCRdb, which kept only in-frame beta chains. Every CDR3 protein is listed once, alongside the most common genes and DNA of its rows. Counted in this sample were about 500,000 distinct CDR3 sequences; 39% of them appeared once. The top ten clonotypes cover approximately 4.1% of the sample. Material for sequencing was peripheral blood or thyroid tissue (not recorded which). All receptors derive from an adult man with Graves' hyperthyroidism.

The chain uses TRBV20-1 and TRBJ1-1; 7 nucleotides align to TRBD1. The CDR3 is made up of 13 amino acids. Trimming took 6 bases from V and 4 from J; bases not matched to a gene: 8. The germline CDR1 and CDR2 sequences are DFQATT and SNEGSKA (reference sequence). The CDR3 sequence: CSASGGTVTEAFF. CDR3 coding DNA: TGCAGTGCCAGCGGGGGGACAGTCACTGAAGCTTTCTTT.

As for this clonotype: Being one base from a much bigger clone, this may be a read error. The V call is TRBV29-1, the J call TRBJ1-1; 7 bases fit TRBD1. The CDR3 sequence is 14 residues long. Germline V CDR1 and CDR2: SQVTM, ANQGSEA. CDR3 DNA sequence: TGCAGTGCTCGAAAGATAGGGGGCTGGACTGAAGCTTTCTTT. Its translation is CSARKIGGWTEAFF.